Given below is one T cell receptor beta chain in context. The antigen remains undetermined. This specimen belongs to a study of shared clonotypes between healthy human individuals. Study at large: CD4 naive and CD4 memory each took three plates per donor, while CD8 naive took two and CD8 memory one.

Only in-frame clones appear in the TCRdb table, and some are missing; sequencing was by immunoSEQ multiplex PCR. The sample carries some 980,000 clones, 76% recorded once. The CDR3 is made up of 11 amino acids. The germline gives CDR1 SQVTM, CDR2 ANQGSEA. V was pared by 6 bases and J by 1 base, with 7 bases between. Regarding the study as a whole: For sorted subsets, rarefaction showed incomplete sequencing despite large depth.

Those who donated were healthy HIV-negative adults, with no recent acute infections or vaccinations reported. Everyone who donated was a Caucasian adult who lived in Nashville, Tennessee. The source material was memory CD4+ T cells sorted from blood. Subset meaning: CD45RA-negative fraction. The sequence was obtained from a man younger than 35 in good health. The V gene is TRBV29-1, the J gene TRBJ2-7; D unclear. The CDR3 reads CSVSSSYEQYF. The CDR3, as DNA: TGCAGCGTCTCCAGTTCCTACGAGCAGTACTTC.